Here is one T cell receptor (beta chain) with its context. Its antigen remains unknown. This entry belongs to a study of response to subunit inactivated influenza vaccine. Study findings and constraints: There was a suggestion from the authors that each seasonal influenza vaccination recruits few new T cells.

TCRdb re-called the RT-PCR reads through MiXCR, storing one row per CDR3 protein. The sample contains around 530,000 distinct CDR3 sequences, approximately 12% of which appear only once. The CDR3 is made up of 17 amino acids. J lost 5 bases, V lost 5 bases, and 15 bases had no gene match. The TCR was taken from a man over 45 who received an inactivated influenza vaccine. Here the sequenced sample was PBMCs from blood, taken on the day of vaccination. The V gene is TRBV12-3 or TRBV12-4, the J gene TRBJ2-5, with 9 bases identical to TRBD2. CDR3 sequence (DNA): TGTGCCAGCAGTGATCTCCTGGGGGTAGCGGGGGCGGAGACCCAGTACTTC. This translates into CASSDLLGVAGAETQYF.